Listed below are T cell receptor beta chains from one sample, sequenced in a study of cytomegalovirus exposure and HLA in healthy donors. Measured with immunoSEQ multiplex PCR; TCRdb has only the in-frame clones, and not every one. The repertoire holds around 92,000 clones, approximately 72% seen once, with 2.5% to 3.5% in the top ten. Material: PBMCs. Receptor source: a female donor in good health and CMV-seropositive. Both conserved end residues are part of each CDR3. D genes are given only for firm matches. The size field is filled for only some rows; it gives once, few, many or a size class.

D gene,J gene,V gene,clone size,CDR3 DNA,CDR3 protein
TRBD1,TRBJ1-2,TRBV11-2,NA,TGTGCCAGCAGTCCGGACAGGAACTATGGCTACACCTTC,CASSPDRNYGYTF
NA,TRBJ2-7,TRBV7-2,NA,TGTGCCAGCAGCTTTTCCTATTCCTACGAGCAGTACTTC,CASSFSYSYEQYF
TRBD1,TRBJ2-5,TRBV5-1,few,TGCGCCAGCAGCTTGTCGACCAGCGGCAGGGGGACCCAAGAGACCCAGTACTTC,CASSLSTSGRGTQETQYF
NA,TRBJ2-6,TRBV13,NA,TGTGCCAGCAGCTTGGTAAGCGGCTCTGGGGCCAACGTCCTGACTTTC,CASSLVSGSGANVLTF
NA,TRBJ2-7,TRBV20-1,NA,TGCAGTGCCCCCGTCTCCTACGAGCAGTACTTC,CSAPVSYEQYF
TRBD1,TRBJ1-3,TRBV19,NA,TGTGCCAGTAGTGTCGGGACAGAAGGAAACACCATATATTTT,CASSVGTEGNTIYF
TRBD2,TRBJ2-7,TRBV5-4,NA,TGTGCCAGCAGCCCGGGAGGGACTAGCGGGAGAGTGTCCTACGAGCAGTACTTC,CASSPGGTSGRVSYEQYF
TRBD2,TRBJ2-7,TRBV19,NA,TGTGCCAGTGTGGGACTAGCGGGCGAGCAGTACTTC,CASVGLAGEQYF
TRBD1,TRBJ2-7,TRBV19,NA,TGTGCCGGTCTGGGCAGGGGGTCGGACGAGCAGTACTTC,CAGLGRGSDEQYF
NA,TRBJ1-2,TRBV14,NA,TGTGCCAGCAGCCAGTACGTGAGGGACTATGGCTACACCTTC,CASSQYVRDYGYTF
NA,TRBJ1-6,TRBV6-6,NA,TGTGCCAGCAGCTCCGACTCCGGACAGCCCCTCCACTTT,CASSSDSGQPLHF
NA,TRBJ1-2,TRBV28,NA,TGTGCCAGCAGTTTCCCGAACTATGGCTACACCTTC,CASSFPNYGYTF
NA,TRBJ2-1,TRBV18,NA,TGTGCCAGCTCACCGCTCCAGGGCCACTACAATGAGCAGTTCTTC,CASSPLQGHYNEQFF
TRBD2,TRBJ2-1,TRBV13,NA,TGTGCCAGCAGCTTAGCGGGAGGATCCTACAATGAGCAGTTCTTC,CASSLAGGSYNEQFF
TRBD1,TRBJ1-2,TRBV30,NA,TGTGCCTGGAGTGTACAAGGGGGCTGGAGTGGCTACACCTTC,CAWSVQGGWSGYTF
TRBD1,TRBJ1-5,TRBV2,NA,TGTGCCAGCAGGGGACAGTACAATCAGCCCCAGCATTTT,CASRGQYNQPQHF
NA,TRBJ2-1,TRBV29-1,NA,TGCAGCTTCGGGGGGCGGGATGAGCAGTTCTTC,CSFGGRDEQFF
TRBD2,TRBJ2-7,TRBV15,few,TGTGCCACCAGCGCCCCCGGGACTAGCGGGGGGGCGAGGTACGAGCAGTACTTC,CATSAPGTSGGARYEQYF
NA,TRBJ1-2,TRBV6-5,few,TGTGCCAGCAGAGTCGGAGGACAGCCGATATATGGCTACACCTTC,CASRVGGQPIYGYTF
TRBD2,TRBJ2-7,TRBV4-3,medium-sized,TGCGCCAGCAGCCAAGATCGGGGGGAGCGCACCTACGAGCAGTACTTC,CASSQDRGERTYEQYF
NA,TRBJ2-5,TRBV18,NA,TGTGCCAGCTCACCCGGGGTTACGGGAGAGACCCAGTACTTC,CASSPGVTGETQYF
NA,TRBJ2-7,TRBV11-2,NA,TGTGCCAGCAGCTCCTTGAGGGCCTACGAGCAATACTTC,CASSSLRAYEQYF
NA,TRBJ2-3,TRBV7-6,NA,TGTGCCAGCAGCTTATCAGCAGGGCTCACAGATACGCAGTATTTT,CASSLSAGLTDTQYF
NA,TRBJ1-1,TRBV9,NA,TGTGCCAGCAGCGTAGTCCCGGGGAACACTGAAGCTTTCTTT,CASSVVPGNTEAFF
NA,TRBJ2-7,TRBV7-9,NA,TGTGCCAGCAGCTTCCAGGGGCTGGGAGCCTACGAGCAGTACTTC,CASSFQGLGAYEQYF
TRBD1,TRBJ1-2,TRBV4-2,once,TGTGCCAGCAGCCAAGTTCGGCGGGACAGGACATCCTATGGCTACACCTTC,CASSQVRRDRTSYGYTF
NA,TRBJ2-7,TRBV5-1,NA,TGCGCCAGCAGCTTGGAGGCCCGGGCCTACGAGCAGTACTTC,CASSLEARAYEQYF
TRBD1,TRBJ2-7,TRBV7-9,NA,TGTGCCAGCAGCTTTGGACAGGATGGCCTTTACGAGCAGTACTTC,CASSFGQDGLYEQYF
NA,TRBJ2-3,TRBV6-1,NA,TGTGCCAGCGACTTCACAGATACGCAGTATTTT,CASDFTDTQYF
NA,TRBJ2-5,TRBV18,NA,TGTGCCAGCTCACCGCAGGAGGGTTCGCAAGAGACCCAGTACTTC,CASSPQEGSQETQYF
NA,TRBJ1-1,TRBV2,NA,TGTGCCAGCAGTGACCAGGGAGGGGCCACTGAAGCTTTCTTT,CASSDQGGATEAFF
TRBD1,TRBJ2-2,TRBV4-1,few,TGCGCCAGCAGCCGCAACAGGGGGACCACCGGGGAGCTGTTTTTT,CASSRNRGTTGELFF
NA,TRBJ1-3,TRBV30,NA,TGTGCCTGGAGTTTTCGGGCGGGGACCCAGAAACGATCTGGAAACACCATATATTTT,CAWSFRAGTQKRSGNTIYF
TRBD1,TRBJ2-7,TRBV7-2,NA,TGTGCCAGCAGCTTAGGACCCGGGACAGGTCGGAACGAGCAGTACTTC,CASSLGPGTGRNEQYF
NA,TRBJ1-4,TRBV4-3,NA,TGCGCCAGCAGCCAAGACCCCACTATCGAAAAACTGTTTTTT,CASSQDPTIEKLFF
NA,TRBJ2-3,TRBV7-3,NA,TGTGCCAGCAGCTTACAGGGGAGCACAGATACGCAGTATTTT,CASSLQGSTDTQYF
NA,TRBJ2-7,TRBV21-1,NA,TGTGCCAGCAGCAAAGAAGTCAGACTGCTTTACGAGCAGTACTTC,CASSKEVRLLYEQYF
NA,TRBJ2-6,TRBV25-1,few,TGTGCCAGCGCGAGGTCCGGGGCCAACGTCCTGACTTTC,CASARSGANVLTF
NA,TRBJ2-3,TRBV4-3,NA,TGCGCCAGCAGCCCTAGTGGGTCTAGCTCAGATACGCAGTATTTT,CASSPSGSSSDTQYF
TRBD1,TRBJ2-7,TRBV28,NA,TGTGCCAGCAGTTTAGATCAGGGGGAAGCCCGCGAGCAGTACTTC,CASSLDQGEAREQYF
TRBD2,TRBJ2-1,TRBV7-9,NA,TGTGCCAGCAGCTTGGGACTAGCGGGTAGGGAGTTCTTC,CASSLGLAGREFF
NA,TRBJ1-3,TRBV7-8,NA,TGTGCCAGCAGCTTATTTGAAGGAGGCACCATATATTTT,CASSLFEGGTIYF
TRBD2,TRBJ2-3,TRBV5-1,NA,TGCGCCAGCAGCCTAGGGCTAGCGGGATCCACAGATACGCAGTATTTT,CASSLGLAGSTDTQYF
TRBD1,TRBJ2-7,TRBV7-6,NA,TGTGCCAGCAGCTTAGCCGACGGGACAGGGGCCCCCGCCTCCTACGAGCAGTACTTC,CASSLADGTGAPASYEQYF
TRBD2,TRBJ2-6,TRBV4-1,NA,TGCGCCAGCAGCCAACCTACTAGCGGGGTCTCTGGGGCCAACGTCCTGACTTTC,CASSQPTSGVSGANVLTF
TRBD1,TRBJ2-6,TRBV28,NA,TGTGCCAGCAGTTCCCGGGACAGGGGGCCGGGTGGGGCCAACGTCCTGACTTTC,CASSSRDRGPGGANVLTF
TRBD1,TRBJ1-1,TRBV28,NA,TGTGCCAGCAGTCTAGGGGACAGGGGGTGGCAAGCTTTCTTT,CASSLGDRGWQAFF
NA,TRBJ1-1,TRBV12-5,few,TGTGCTAGTTCTAGTCGGCCCACTGAAGCTTTCTTT,CASSSRPTEAFF
NA,TRBJ2-2,TRBV7-9,NA,TGTGCCAGCAGCTTAGGACAGAGCGACACCGGGGAGCTGTTTTTT,CASSLGQSDTGELFF
TRBD2,TRBJ2-3,TRBV4-3,NA,TGCGCCAGCAGCCAAGGGAGCGGGAGCGCAGATACGCAGTATTTT,CASSQGSGSADTQYF
TRBD2,TRBJ2-1,TRBV5-1,once,TGCGCCAGCAGCTTGACCCTACTAGCGGGAGGCGGGAATGAGCAGTTCTTC,CASSLTLLAGGGNEQFF
NA,TRBJ2-1,TRBV9,NA,TGTGCCAGCAGCATCCGGGCCCAGGGTCTCAATGAGCAGTTCTTC,CASSIRAQGLNEQFF
TRBD1,TRBJ2-2,TRBV11-1,NA,TGTGCCAGCAGAGCCCCGACAGGGAAGGCCGGGGAGCTGTTTTTT,CASRAPTGKAGELFF
TRBD1,TRBJ2-7,TRBV28,few,TGTGCCAGCAGTCTTGACAGGGGGCTCCGCGAGCAGTACTTC,CASSLDRGLREQYF